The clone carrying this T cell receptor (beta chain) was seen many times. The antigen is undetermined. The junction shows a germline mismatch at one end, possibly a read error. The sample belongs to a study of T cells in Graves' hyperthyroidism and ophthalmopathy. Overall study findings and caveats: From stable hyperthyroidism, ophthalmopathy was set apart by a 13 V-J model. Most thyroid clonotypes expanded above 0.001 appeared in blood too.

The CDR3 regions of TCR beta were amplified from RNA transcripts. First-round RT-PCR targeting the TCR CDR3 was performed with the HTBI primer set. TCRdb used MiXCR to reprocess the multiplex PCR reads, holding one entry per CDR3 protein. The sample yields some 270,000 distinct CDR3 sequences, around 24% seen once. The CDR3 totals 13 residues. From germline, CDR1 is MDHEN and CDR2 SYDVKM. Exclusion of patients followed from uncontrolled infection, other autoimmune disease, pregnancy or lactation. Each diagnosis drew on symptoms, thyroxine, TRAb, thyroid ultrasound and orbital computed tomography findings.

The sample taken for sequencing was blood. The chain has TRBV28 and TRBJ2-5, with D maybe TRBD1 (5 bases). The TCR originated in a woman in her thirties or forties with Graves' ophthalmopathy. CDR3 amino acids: CASSLLGEETQYF. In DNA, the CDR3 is TGCGCCAGCAGCTTATTAGGGGAAGAGACCCAGTACTTC.